The clone carrying this TCR beta chain was seen a handful of times. V shed 0 bases and J shed 6 bases, with 7 bases lying between them. CDR1 SGHNT and CDR2 YENEEA come from the germline V gene. This CDR3 spans 13 amino acids. CD8+ and CD4+ T cells from blood underwent TCR beta sequencing, which was carried out in a high-throughput format. An input of about 0.5 to 1 ug of RNA was subjected to reverse transcription using random hexamers. Amplification of TCR beta CDR3 was carried out by immunoSEQ multiplex PCR, which covered 54 Vbeta and 13 Jbeta segments. TCRdb ran MiXCR on the immunoSEQ multiplex PCR reads and lists one entry per CDR3 protein. Here the sample spans roughly 190,000 distinct CDR3 sequences, approximately 94% being singletons. This specimen belongs to a study of CD8 T cells in Susac syndrome. Overall study context: Patients with Susac syndrome were therapy-naive, treated with corticosteroids, or treated with intravenous immunoglobulin alone when blood was collected.

The TCR sequence derives from a human donor with Susac syndrome. What was sequenced was CD4+ T cells from PBMCs. The chain has TRBV11-3 and TRBJ2-3; D ambiguous. The CDR3 loop is CASSLDQGDTQYF. CDR3 in DNA: TGTGCCAGCAGCTTAGATCAAGGGGATACGCAGTATTTT.